This T cell receptor beta chain was recovered during a study of CD8+ T cells in alopecia areata. PBMCs, the starting material, were the source of sorted CD4+ and CD8+ T cells. RNA extraction and reverse transcription yielded cDNA as sequencing template. Only in-frame clones appear in the TCRdb table, and some are missing; sequencing was by immunoSEQ multiplex PCR. The table records about 180,000 clones, 63% of them present only once. Trimming removed 4 bases from V and 9 bases from J; junction bases left unmatched: 6. The CDR3 covers 12 residues. Germline CDR1 SQVTM, CDR2 ANQGSEA. This specimen was CD4+ T cells sorted from blood, taken at week 0. The chain recombines TRBV29-1 with TRBJ2-1; 7 bases agree with TRBD1. The clonotype comes from a human donor with alopecia areata. CDR3 amino acids: CSVGTGVSEQFF. The CDR3 DNA reads TGCAGCGTTGGAACAGGGGTTAGTGAGCAGTTCTTC.